In its sample, the clone carrying this T cell receptor beta chain was seen once. Its specificity is unknown. This sample was taken from a study of cytomegalovirus exposure and HLA in healthy donors. Study-level results: Cytomegalovirus status, reportedly, was diagnosed with high specificity and sensitivity by the classifier.

This CDR3 comprises 15 residues. Trimming cost V 6 bases and J 0 bases; bases outside gene matches: 4. Per germline, CDR1 ENHRY and CDR2 SYGVKD. Produced via immunoSEQ multiplex PCR; TCRdb's table is partial and in-frame only. The profile shows 70,000 or so clones, about 93% of them singletons. The sequence derives from a woman under 30 in good health and CMV-seropositive. The sequenced sample consisted of PBMCs. This rearrangement joins TRBV10-3 to TRBJ2-1, with TRBD1 matching 8 bases. The CDR3 sequence is CAISPGTGSYNEQFF. As DNA, the CDR3 is TGTGCCATCAGCCCCGGGACAGGCTCCTACAATGAGCAGTTCTTC.